This T cell receptor beta chain was documented in a study of cytomegalovirus exposure and HLA in healthy donors. Study results and caveats: Productive status was seen about 90% or about 30% of the time for most TCR beta V segments in an earlier analysis. Sequencing likely produced, as an artifact, a cluster of highly shared sequence variants. Listed as cytomegalovirus-associated were about 160 TCR beta chains.

This clone was recorded once. What it recognizes is unknown. With 60 Vbeta and 13 Jbeta primers, the PCR was carried out. Sequenced by immunoSEQ multiplex PCR; TCRdb stores in-frame clones only, minus some. This table has some 90,000 clones, around 74% appearing once. This CDR3 region has 14 residues. In germline, CDR1 is SGHRS, CDR2 YFSETQ. Between the trimmed V and J ends, which lost 5 bases and 2 bases, there was a span of 13 bases. The gene calls are TRBV5-1 and TRBJ1-1; possible D gene TRBD1, 6 bases. The sequence was obtained from a female donor in good health and CMV-seropositive. Input material: PBMCs. CDR3 region: CASSPGDPNTEAFF. The DNA for the CDR3 is TGCGCCAGCAGTCCAGGGGATCCCAACACTGAAGCTTTCTTT.